This T cell receptor (beta chain) was captured in a study of T cell responses to AZD1222 COVID-19 vaccine. Study-wide points: Clonal diversity may have been underestimated, and the donors were mostly white British, with more females than males. Nearly half of the spike-specific TCRs reportedly recognize variant regions that carry no mutations.

Concerning this clone itself: The antigen is not known.

Data came from immunoSEQ multiplex PCR; TCRdb stores just in-frame clones and leaves some out. The data contain 100,000 to 150,000 clones, over 75% of them singletons. With V trimmed by 2 bases and J by 7 bases, 13 bases remained unmatched. Germline V gene sequence: CDR1 MNHEY, CDR2 SMNVEV (reference sequence). CDR3 length equals 17 residues. The specimen comprised peripheral blood, sampled on day 0 of AZD1222 vaccination. V gene TRBV27 combines with J gene TRBJ1-2; 10 positions agree with TRBD1. The receptor was isolated from an adult in good health. The chain's CDR3 is CASSLGSGTGDFAGYTF. The CDR3 nucleotides read TGTGCCAGCAGTTTAGGCTCCGGGACAGGGGATTTTGCTGGCTACACCTTC.